The 30 T cell receptor beta chains listed next were all sequenced from one sample in a study of long-term antiretroviral therapy in people with HIV. It was version v3.0 of the immunoSEQ assay that was run at survey level. The table came from immunoSEQ multiplex PCR; TCRdb's copy has only in-frame clones and leaves some out. The sample records more than 25,000 clones, approximately 81% being singletons. The input for sequencing was unsorted PBMCs, taken 3 years after starting antiretroviral therapy. All receptors derive from a man in his forties with HIV.

This rearrangement joins TRBV5-6 to TRBJ1-1; D gene uncertain. The CDR3 sequence is 11 residues long. The V end was cut by 2 bases, the J end by 5 bases, with 4 bases between. Germline V lookup: CDR1 SGHDT, CDR2 YYEEEE. CDR3 bases: TGTGCCAGCAGCTTCGCAACTGAAGCTTTCTTT. Protein sequence: CASSFATEAFF.

The chain's CDR3 is CSVDSPSTDTQYF. The CDR3 DNA reads as TGCAGCGTTGACAGTCCAAGCACAGATACGCAGTATTTT. This chain joins TRBV29-1 and TRBJ2-3; D remains ambiguous. Germline V gene data show CDR1 as SQVTM and CDR2 as ANQGSEA. Trimming removed 3 bases at V and 0 bases at J, with 7 bases between. The CDR3 is 13 amino acids.

The chain has TRBV19 and TRBJ1-2; 8 bases are shared with TRBD1. Germline assignment: CDR1 LNHDA and CDR2 SQIVND (reference sequence). The CDR3 has 16 amino acids. V was clipped by 4 bases and J by 0 bases; unmatched bases: 7. The CDR3 coding sequence is TGTGCCAGTAGTACACCAGGGGGCGCTTCTAACTATGGCTACACCTTC. Translated: CASSTPGGASNYGYTF.

CDR3 in amino acids: CASIGRINSPLHF. DNA for the CDR3: TGTGCCAGCATTGGTCGGATTAATTCACCCCTCCACTTT. The rearrangement links TRBV2 to TRBJ1-6; D is uncertain. CDR3 size: 13 residues. V was trimmed by 7 bases and J by 6 bases, leaving 10 bases between them. The V gene's germline CDR1 is SNHLY and CDR2 FYNNEI.

This clone has more than one count but fewer than ten. V usage is TRBV6-5 and J usage is TRBJ2-7; 9 bases align to TRBD1. Germline CDR1 is MNHEY and CDR2 is SVGAGI. The V and J ends lost 8 bases and 3 bases, in that order; junction bases with no gene match: 8. The CDR3 extends over 14 amino acids. The CDR3 DNA reads TGTGCCAGCGGACCGGACAGGGGAAACTACGAGCAGTACTTC. Its translation is CASGPDRGNYEQYF.

J is TRBJ1-1 and V is TRBV25-1; D ambiguous. The CDR3 is 14 residues long. Germline lookup yields CDR1 MGHDK and CDR2 SYGVNS. The V end was cut by 3 bases, the J end by 0 bases, with 8 bases between. CDR3 sequence (DNA): TGTGCCAGCAGTGATCCGCTTATGAACACTGAAGCTTTCTTT. Its protein is CASSDPLMNTEAFF.

The chain carries TRBV6-5 and TRBJ1-1, with D maybe TRBD1 (5 bases). The CDR3 loop spans 15 amino acids. CDR1 is MNHEY, CDR2 SVGAGI, per germline. The V gene lost 7 bases and the J gene lost 6 bases, with 21 bases spanning the gap. DNA of the CDR3: TGTGCCAGCATTTCTGGGGAAAGCCGGGGGGCTGAAGCTTTCTTT. This translates into CASISGESRGAEAFF.

The chain recombines TRBV7-2 with TRBJ1-4, with TRBD1 matching 8 bases. CDR3 size: 14 residues. The V gene's germline CDR1 is SGHTA and CDR2 FQGNSA. The ends lost 6 bases at V and 4 bases at J; junction bases unmatched: 4. The CDR3 region is CASSLDRVNEKLFF. The CDR3 DNA follows: TGTGCCAGCAGTTTGGACAGGGTTAATGAAAAACTGTTTTTT.

This clone was observed a single time. V usage is TRBV4-1 and J usage is TRBJ1-3; no definite D call. Trimming took off 0 bases at V and 4 bases at J, with 10 bases between the two ends. The CDR3 is 15 amino acids. Germline-derived CDR1 and CDR2 are MGHRA and YSYEKL. CDR3 nucleotide sequence: TGCGCCAGCAGCCAAGAGCTTATCCCGGGAAACACCATATATTTT. Amino acids: CASSQELIPGNTIYF.

J is TRBJ2-1 and V is TRBV7-3; TRBD2 matches at 14 bases. V dropped 4 bases and J dropped 6; count of bases not matched to a gene: 14. CDR3 length: 19 amino acids. Germline V gene lookup returns CDR1 SGHTA and CDR2 FQGTGA. CDR3 nucleotide sequence: TGTGCCAGCAGCTCTTTCCCGGGACTAGCGGGGGTGGATGGCAATGAGCAGTTCTTC. Amino acid sequence: CASSSFPGLAGVDGNEQFF.

V is TRBV5-6 and J is TRBJ1-2; D not certain. The germline V and J ends were trimmed by 5 bases and 8 bases, with 13 bases remaining between them. This CDR3 region has 12 residues. Germline CDR1 SGHDT, CDR2 YYEEEE. The CDR3 loop is CASRQTMGGYTF. CDR3 nucleotide sequence: TGTGCCAGCAGGCAAACCATGGGAGGCTACACCTTC.

V usage is TRBV6-4 and J usage is TRBJ1-6; unclear D gene. This CDR3 has 13 residues. The V and J ends lost 8 bases and 8 bases respectively, with 13 bases between them. Germline V CDR1 and CDR2: MRHNA, SNTAGT. Here the CDR3 reads CASSFTSDSPLHF. The CDR3 region has the DNA TGTGCCAGCTCCTTCACGTCTGATTCACCCCTCCACTTT.

The J gene is TRBJ2-7, the V gene TRBV4-3; no clear D gene. V was cut by 0 bases and J by 3 bases, with 9 bases left in between. Germline-derived CDR1 and CDR2 are LGHNA and YSLEER. This CDR3 has 14 residues. CDR3 coding DNA: TGCGCCAGCAGCCAAGAGGCACAGAACTACGAGCAGTACTTC. Its translation: CASSQEAQNYEQYF.

This clone occurred a few times. V usage is TRBV5-1 and J usage is TRBJ1-2; D uncertain. CDR1 and CDR2 (germline): SGHRS, YFSETQ. The V end lost 4 bases, the J end lost 2 bases, and 6 bases lay between the germline ends. This CDR3 is 12 amino acids long. CDR3: CASSAGNYGYTF. The CDR3 DNA follows: TGCGCCAGCAGCGCCGGGAACTATGGCTACACCTTC.

The V call is TRBV7-9, the J call TRBJ2-5; possibly TRBD2 for D (5 bases). The CDR3 covers 15 residues. Trimming took 4 bases from V and 0 from J, leaving 12 bases between them. The germline V gene encodes CDR1 SEHNR and CDR2 FQNEAQ (reference sequence). The CDR3 sequence is CASSSYSGYQETQYF. CDR3 in DNA: TGTGCCAGCAGCTCATACAGCGGCTACCAAGAGACCCAGTACTTC.

The genes are TRBV7-9 and TRBJ1-1; the D is unclear. CDR3 size: 11 residues. Germline values: CDR1 SEHNR, CDR2 FQNEAQ (reference sequence). Trimming left V 6 bases short and J 5 bases short, with 7 bases between. The CDR3 loop is CASSSRTEAFF. The CDR3 nucleotides read TGTGCCAGCAGTTCGCGGACTGAAGCTTTCTTT. The full variable domain, rest sourced from reference TRBV7-9 and TRBJ1-1, is DTGVSQNPRHKITKRGQNVTFRCDPISEHNRLYWYRQTLGQGPEFLTYFQNEAQLEKSRLLSDRFSAERPKGSFSTLEIQRTEQGDSAMYLCASSSRTEAFFGQGTRLTVV.

The chain combines TRBV9 with TRBJ2-6; D not resolved. V dropped 7 bases and J dropped 1 base, with 9 bases sitting between them. Germline CDR1 and CDR2: SGDLS and YYNGEE. CDR3 length: 14 amino acids. CDR3 DNA: TGTGCCAGCCGAGGCCCTTCTGGGGCCAACGTCCTGACTTTC. This sequence encodes CASRGPSGANVLTF. Together with reference TRBV9 and TRBJ2-6, the CDR3 gives the full variable domain: DSGVTQTPKHLITATGQRVTLRCSPRSGDLSVYWYQQSLDQGLQFLIQYYNGEERAKGNILERFSAQQFPDLHSELNLSSLELGDSALYFCASRGPSGANVLTFGAGSRLTVL.

The chain has TRBV10-3 and TRBJ2-7; D is ambiguous. The CDR3 covers 15 residues. Trimming removed 0 bases from V and 4 bases from J, with 13 bases in between. Per germline, CDR1 ENHRY and CDR2 SYGVKD. The CDR3 sequence is CAISESARQQYEQYF. DNA of the CDR3: TGTGCCATCAGTGAGTCGGCCCGTCAGCAGTACGAGCAGTACTTC.

This rearrangement joins TRBV7-2 to TRBJ1-5, with D possibly matching TRBD1 (6 bases). The CDR3 consists of 13 residues. Trimming removed 5 bases at V and 6 bases at J, with 11 bases between. In germline, CDR1 is SGHTA, CDR2 FQGNSA. The CDR3 DNA sequence: TGTGCCAGCAGCCTTACAGGGAGTCAGCCCCAGCATTTT. Protein sequence: CASSLTGSQPQHF.

The J gene is TRBJ1-2, the V gene TRBV6-6, with no clear D. Germline lookup yields CDR1 MNHNY and CDR2 SVGAGI (reference sequence). Trimming removed 7 bases from V and 8 bases from J, with 14 bases in between. CDR3 length equals 12 residues. CDR3 nucleotides: TGTGCCAGCAACAAAATTATTGGGGGCTACACCTTC. Protein: CASNKIIGGYTF.

The J gene is TRBJ1-5, the V gene TRBV19; the match to TRBD1 covers 7 bases. This CDR3 spans 18 amino acids. Germline CDR1 and CDR2: LNHDA and SQIVND (reference sequence). V lost 4 bases and J lost 0; bases outside the gene matches: 12. CDR3 sequence: CASSRHSGQPYSNQPQHF. Here the CDR3 DNA reads TGTGCCAGTAGTAGACATTCGGGACAGCCTTATAGCAATCAGCCCCAGCATTTT.

The rearrangement links TRBV9 to TRBJ1-1; unclear D gene. Germline CDR1 is SGDLS and CDR2 is YYNGEE. The CDR3 is 15 amino acids. V shed 2 bases and J shed 8 bases, with 19 bases lying between them. CDR3 residues: CASSVSGSLDEEAFF. The CDR3 bases are TGTGCCAGCAGCGTCTCCGGGAGCCTCGACGAGGAAGCTTTCTTT.

This clone was picked up a small number of times. This chain uses TRBV7-8 with TRBJ1-2; 8 bases are a match to TRBD1. The germline gives CDR1 SGHVS, CDR2 FQNEAQ. The V gene end was trimmed by 2 bases and the J gene end by 7 bases; junction bases not matched to a gene: 9. The CDR3 consists of 15 residues. This CDR3 is CASSLRDRTLSGYTF. CDR3 sequence (DNA): TGTGCCAGCAGCTTAAGGGACAGGACCTTAAGTGGCTACACCTTC.

V is TRBV4-2 and J is TRBJ2-6, with D possibly TRBD2 on 5 matching bases. The V gene's germline CDR1 is LGHNA and CDR2 YNFKEQ. The CDR3 runs 18 residues. Trimming removed 4 bases from V and 0 bases from J, with 16 bases in between. The CDR3 DNA sequence: TGTGCCAGCAGCCCTGAGGGCACAGCGAGCTCTGGGGCCAACGTCCTGACTTTC. Protein sequence: CASSPEGTASSGANVLTF.

V and J are TRBV5-4 and TRBJ1-4; D unclear. CDR1 and CDR2 (germline): SGHNT, YYREEE (reference sequence). With 3 bases removed from V and 1 base from J, the gap between germline ends came to 10 bases. CDR3 length: 15 amino acids. Here the CDR3 DNA reads TGTGCCAGCAGCTCCTTTGCGGGAACTAATGAAAAACTGTTTTTT. This encodes CASSSFAGTNEKLFF.

V is TRBV14 and J is TRBJ2-7; 14 nucleotides agree with TRBD2. The CDR3 totals 18 residues. With V trimmed by 1 base and J by 4 bases, 9 bases remained unmatched. The germline V gene has CDR1 SGHDN and CDR2 FVKESK. In DNA form, the CDR3 reads TGTGCCAGCAGCCAAGTCTTCGCCGGGACTAGCGGGGGTTACGAGCAGTACTTC. It encodes CASSQVFAGTSGGYEQYF.

The genes are TRBV14 and TRBJ2-3; tentatively, D is TRBD2 (5 bases). Germline CDR1 SGHDN, CDR2 FVKESK. Trimming took 2 bases from V and 10 from J, leaving 16 bases between them. CDR3 size: 14 residues. The CDR3 DNA reads as TGTGCCAGCAGCCAAAAGGTGGGAGTAGTTTCGCAGTATTTT. The encoded protein is CASSQKVGVVSQYF.

This clone was detected only once. This chain uses TRBV27 with TRBJ2-1, with unresolved D. Germline V gives CDR1 MNHEY, CDR2 SMNVEV (reference sequence). Deletions cut 3 bases from V and 7 bases from J, with 10 bases between. This CDR3 comprises 13 residues. CDR3: CASSFRALNEQFF. In DNA form, the CDR3 reads TGTGCCAGCAGTTTCCGGGCCCTGAATGAGCAGTTCTTC.

This chain connects TRBV2 to TRBJ1-1, with D unresolved. The CDR3 spans 13 residues. In germline, CDR1 is SNHLY, CDR2 FYNNEI. Trimming pared 7 bases from V and 5 bases from J, leaving 14 bases between. The CDR3 DNA reads as TGTGCCAGCACCCCCGGTGACGGGACTGAAGCTTTCTTT. Amino acids: CASTPGDGTEAFF. Looking up the rest from reference TRBV2 and TRBJ1-1 gives the full variable domain: EPEVTQTPSHQVTQMGQEVILRCVPISNHLYFYWYRQILGQKVEFLVSFYNNEISEKSEIFDDQFSVERPDGSNFTLKIRSTKLEDSAMYFCASTPGDGTEAFFGQGTRLTVV.

This clone was detected only once. The V call is TRBV14, the J call TRBJ1-1, with D possibly TRBD1 on 6 matching bases. Trimming pared 7 bases from V and 0 bases from J, leaving 18 bases between. Germline CDR1 and CDR2: SGHDN and FVKESK. This CDR3 is 16 amino acids long. CDR3 bases: TGTGCCAGCAACAAAGGGGGTGTTGACATGAACACTGAAGCTTTCTTT. Translated, it gives CASNKGGVDMNTEAFF.